Below, 30 T cell receptor beta chains from the same sample are listed, as sequenced in a study of siplizumab effects on memory and regulatory T cells. Libraries were prepared by immunoSEQ multiplex PCR; TCRdb keeps only in-frame clonotypes and omits some of them. Among over 65,000 clones listed, 85% to 95% were seen once. The sequencing input was CD8+ T cells sorted from blood. These receptors were obtained from a human donor in good health.

A single count supports this clone. The V call is TRBV29-1, the J call TRBJ2-5; 13 nucleotides line up with TRBD2. The germline V gene encodes CDR1 SQVTM and CDR2 ANQGSEA. The J segment lost 0 bases and the V segment lost 3 bases, leaving 4 bases of the junction unmatched. The CDR3 totals 16 residues. The CDR3 loop is CSVEGLAGWYQETQYF. CDR3 DNA: TGCAGCGTTGAGGGACTAGCGGGGTGGTACCAAGAGACCCAGTACTTC.

CDR3 sequence reads: CASSGGLGGGLTDTQYF. CDR3 sequence (DNA): TGTGCCAGCAGCGGGGGACTAGGAGGAGGGCTCACAGATACGCAGTATTTT. The rearrangement joins TRBV7-6 to TRBJ2-3; 8 bases line up with TRBD2. Per the germline V gene, CDR1 is SGHVS and CDR2 is FNYEAQ. With 5 bases clipped from V and 2 bases from J, the junction kept 12 bases outside the gene matches. CDR3 length: 17 amino acids.

The chain uses TRBV11-3 and TRBJ2-1; possibly TRBD2 for D (6 bases). Looked up from germline, CDR1 is SGHNT and CDR2 is YENEEA. The CDR3 extends over 14 amino acids. Deletions cut 2 bases from V and 6 bases from J, with 11 bases between. The CDR3 DNA is TGTGCCAGCAGCTTAACCGGGAGCGGCAATGAGCAGTTCTTC. Protein product: CASSLTGSGNEQFF.

This chain joins TRBV11-2 and TRBJ1-1; 7 nucleotides agree with TRBD1. V gave up 3 bases and J gave up 4 bases; unmatched junction bases: 5. Germline V gene sequence: CDR1 SGHAT, CDR2 FQNNGV. The CDR3 spans 14 residues. As DNA, the CDR3 is TGTGCCAGCAGCTTTGCAGGGGGTCCCACTGAAGCTTTCTTT. Translated: CASSFAGGPTEAFF.

This sequence joins TRBV14 and TRBJ2-3; 11 positions agree with TRBD2. With 3 bases clipped from V and 1 base from J, the junction kept 6 bases outside the gene matches. Germline V gives CDR1 SGHDN, CDR2 FVKESK. The CDR3 is 17 residues long. The CDR3 DNA is TGTGCCAGCAGCCAGCTACCGGGACTAGCGGGCACAGATACGCAGTATTTT. Residues: CASSQLPGLAGTDTQYF.

The chain employs TRBV2 and TRBJ1-5, with unresolved D. V was clipped by 6 bases and J by 2 bases, with 5 bases between them. Germline V gene sequence: CDR1 SNHLY, CDR2 FYNNEI. The CDR3 extends over 12 amino acids. CDR3: CASRPGNQPQHF. CDR3 DNA sequence: TGTGCCAGCAGGCCTGGCAATCAGCCCCAGCATTTT.

The gene calls are TRBV28 and TRBJ2-7; 7 positions match TRBD1. V shed 5 bases and J 5 bases; nucleotides not matched to a gene: 9. CDR3 length equals 14 residues. Germline V CDR1 and CDR2: MDHEN, SYDVKM. CDR3: CASSPPDRVHEQYF. In DNA, the CDR3 is TGTGCCAGCAGTCCCCCAGACAGGGTGCACGAGCAGTACTTC.

The rearrangement links TRBV5-1 to TRBJ2-5; no definite D call. The V end lost 6 bases, the J end lost 5 bases, and 14 bases lay between the germline ends. This CDR3 has 13 residues. Germline assignment: CDR1 SGHRS and CDR2 YFSETQ. CDR3 region: CASKGRPSETQYF. As DNA, the CDR3 is TGCGCCAGCAAGGGAAGGCCCTCGGAGACCCAGTACTTC.

The gene calls are TRBV19 and TRBJ2-5, with 8 bases aligning to TRBD2. CDR3 length: 15 amino acids. Germline trimming cut 2 bases from V and 4 bases from J; bases unmatched to any gene: 6. CDR1 LNHDA and CDR2 SQIVND come from the germline V gene (reference sequence). DNA of the CDR3: TGTGCCAGTAGTATAAGGCGGGAGGTCGGAGAGACCCAGTACTTC. Protein: CASSIRREVGETQYF.

This clone was seen a single time. CDR3 in amino acids: CASSPGTASYEQYF. In DNA, the CDR3 is TGTGCCAGCAGCCCCGGGACAGCTTCCTACGAGCAGTACTTC. The chain is built from TRBV5-6 and TRBJ2-7; 7 nucleotides match TRBD1. The V gene end was trimmed by 4 bases and the J gene end by 1 base; junction bases not matched to a gene: 5. Germline V CDR1 and CDR2: SGHDT, YYEEEE. The CDR3 is 14 residues long.

The chain uses TRBV7-9 and TRBJ2-7, with TRBD2 matching over 8 bases. V gave up 5 bases and J gave up 2 bases; unmatched junction bases: 5. The CDR3 extends over 14 amino acids. From germline, CDR1 is SEHNR and CDR2 FQNEAQ (reference sequence). The CDR3 spells CASSPRTSTYEQYF. The CDR3 coding sequence is TGTGCCAGCAGCCCCCGGACTAGCACCTACGAGCAGTACTTC.

CDR3 sequence reads: CASSLPPGQPYNEQFF. In nucleotides, the CDR3 is TGTGCCAGCAGCTTGCCCCCGGGACAGCCTTACAATGAGCAGTTCTTC. This chain connects TRBV9 to TRBJ2-1; 7 bases are shared with TRBD1. Trimming removed 4 bases from V and 4 bases from J; junction bases left unmatched: 11. Germline V gene data show CDR1 as SGDLS and CDR2 as YYNGEE. This CDR3 spans 16 amino acids.

The V call is TRBV7-9, the J call TRBJ1-1; D gene ambiguous. The germline CDR1 and CDR2 sequences are SEHNR and FQNEAQ (reference sequence). V gave up 2 bases and J gave up 0 bases, with 7 bases separating them. The CDR3 totals 14 residues. The CDR3 here is CASSLSGMNTEAFF. CDR3 coding DNA: TGTGCCAGCAGCTTAAGTGGGATGAACACTGAAGCTTTCTTT. Full variable domain (rest looked up from reference TRBV7-9 and TRBJ1-1): DTGVSQNPRHKITKRGQNVTFRCDPISEHNRLYWYRQTLGQGPEFLTYFQNEAQLEKSRLLSDRFSAERPKGSFSTLEIQRTEQGDSAMYLCASSLSGMNTEAFFGQGTRLTVV.

V usage is TRBV10-3 and J usage is TRBJ2-3; 8 nucleotides align to TRBD1. The CDR3 is made up of 12 amino acids. CDR1 and CDR2 from the germline V gene are ENHRY and SYGVKD. The V segment lost 8 bases and the J segment 3 bases; nucleotides outside the gene matches: 1. The CDR3 region is CAIRTGTDTQYF. The CDR3 DNA sequence: TGTGCCATCCGGACAGGGACAGATACGCAGTATTTT.

The chain employs TRBV13 and TRBJ2-4; 9 bases are shared with TRBD1. V shed 4 bases and J 0 bases; nucleotides not matched to a gene: 4. Germline V gene sequence: CDR1 PRHDT, CDR2 FYEKMQ (reference sequence). The CDR3 spans 16 residues. CDR3: CASSSRQGGAKNIQYF. In DNA form, the CDR3 reads TGTGCCAGCAGCTCTCGACAGGGGGGAGCCAAAAACATTCAGTACTTC. The full variable domain, rest sourced from reference TRBV13 and TRBJ2-4, is AAGVIQSPRHLIKEKRETATLKCYPIPRHDTVYWYQQGPGQDPQFLISFYEKMQSDKGSIPDRFSAQQFSDYHSELNMSSLELGDSALYFCASSSRQGGAKNIQYFGAGTRLSVL.

J is TRBJ1-1 and V is TRBV19; D is uncertain. The CDR3 extends over 13 amino acids. Germline assignment: CDR1 LNHDA and CDR2 SQIVND (reference sequence). V was pared by 3 bases and J by 0 bases, with 5 bases between. The CDR3: CASSILMNTEAFF. CDR3 nucleotides: TGTGCCAGTAGTATTTTAATGAACACTGAAGCTTTCTTT.

The chain combines TRBV5-1 with TRBJ2-4; tentative D call: TRBD2 (6 bases). V lost 0 bases, J lost 2 bases, and 9 bases lay in between. Per the germline V gene, CDR1 is SGHRS and CDR2 is YFSETQ. The CDR3 runs 15 residues. For the CDR3, the DNA is TGCGCCAGCAGCTTGGAAGGGAGGACCAAAAACATTCAGTACTTC. Translating it yields CASSLEGRTKNIQYF.

The chain carries TRBV4-2 and TRBJ2-7; 11 bases map to TRBD2. The CDR3 is made up of 15 amino acids. The germline CDR1 and CDR2 sequences are LGHNA and YNFKEQ. V trimming: 4 bases; J trimming: 5 bases; junction bases outside the gene matches: 7. The chain's CDR3 is CASSPAGTSGDEQYF. CDR3 coding DNA: TGTGCCAGCAGCCCGGCGGGGACTAGCGGTGACGAGCAGTACTTC.

The DNA of the CDR3 is TGTGCCAGTAGTAAGGGAATATATGGCTACACCTTC. It specifies CASSKGIYGYTF. The chain carries TRBV19 and TRBJ1-2; D unresolved. This CDR3 has 12 amino acids. Trimming left V 4 bases short and J 5 bases short, with 8 bases between. The germline V gene has CDR1 LNHDA and CDR2 SQIVND (reference sequence). The full variable domain, with the rest looked up from reference TRBV19 and TRBJ1-2, is DGGITQSPKYLFRKEGQNVTLSCEQNLNHDAMYWYRQDPGQGLRLIYYSQIVNDFQKGDIAEGYSVSREKKESFPLTVTSAQKNPTAFYLCASSKGIYGYTFGSGTRLTVV.

This clone was detected once. The chain uses TRBV4-2 and TRBJ2-3; 8 bases match TRBD2. The CDR3 loop spans 19 amino acids. Germline CDR1 LGHNA, CDR2 YNFKEQ. With 0 bases clipped from V and 4 bases from J, the junction kept 15 bases outside the gene matches. The chain's CDR3 is CASSQEGPGERELADTQYF. The DNA for the CDR3 is TGTGCCAGCAGCCAAGAAGGACCCGGGGAGCGGGAGTTGGCAGATACGCAGTATTTT.

The gene calls are TRBV27 and TRBJ2-7; TRBD1 matches 8 bases. Germline CDR1 is MNHEY and CDR2 is SMNVEV (reference sequence). The CDR3 spans 13 residues. V shed 5 bases, J shed 3 bases, and the junction held 3 bases outside the gene matches. CDR3 coding DNA: TGTGCCAGCAGTGCAGGGGGCCGCTACGAGCAGTACTTC. This gives the protein CASSAGGRYEQYF.

The V gene is TRBV11-2, the J gene TRBJ2-7; 7 bases are shared with TRBD1. Germline assignment: CDR1 SGHAT and CDR2 FQNNGV. V lost 3 bases to trimming and J lost 4 bases; unmatched junction nucleotides: 3. CDR3 length: 13 residues. The CDR3 DNA reads as TGTGCCAGCAGCTTCCCAGGGGGTTACGAGCAGTACTTC. Translation: CASSFPGGYEQYF. Full variable domain (remainder filled in from reference TRBV11-2 and TRBJ2-7): EAGVAQSPRYKIIEKRQSVAFWCNPISGHATLYWYQQILGQGPKLLIQFQNNGVVDDSQLPKDRFSAERLKGVDSTLKIQPAKLEDSAVYLCASSFPGGYEQYFGPGTRLTVT.

This chain connects TRBV14 to TRBJ2-3; 10 nucleotides agree with TRBD2. The CDR3 is made up of 17 amino acids. The trim removed 5 bases at V and 1 base at J, leaving 9 bases unmatched. The V gene's germline CDR1 is SGHDN and CDR2 FVKESK. The CDR3 bases are TGTGCCAGCAGCGAAACTACTAGCGGGACCGGCACAGATACGCAGTATTTT. This gives the protein CASSETTSGTGTDTQYF.

This clone was observed once. The chain links TRBV19 to TRBJ2-7; possibly TRBD1 for D (6 bases). The CDR3 spans 16 residues. The ends were cut back, 5 bases at V and 0 bases at J, with 17 bases in the middle. Germline assignment: CDR1 LNHDA and CDR2 SQIVND (reference sequence). DNA of the CDR3: TGTGCCAGTAGTCCCATAGGACAGTCAAGCTCCTACGAGCAGTACTTC. Its protein is CASSPIGQSSSYEQYF.

The chain has TRBV6-5 and TRBJ1-2; D is ambiguous. The CDR3 spans 13 residues. Per germline, CDR1 MNHEY and CDR2 SVGAGI. V lost 4 bases and J 2 bases, leaving 8 bases between the germline ends. The CDR3 nucleotides are TGTGCCAGCAGTTTGGTGCCAAACTATGGCTACACCTTC. Protein product: CASSLVPNYGYTF.

This chain joins TRBV27 and TRBJ1-2, with D possibly being TRBD1 (5 bases). Looked up from germline, CDR1 is MNHEY and CDR2 is SMNVEV (reference sequence). The CDR3 covers 12 residues. V was shortened by 7 bases and J by 3 bases, with 9 bases between the two germline ends. The DNA for the CDR3 is TGTGCCAGCAAGGGGCGAGACTATGGCTACACCTTC. This sequence encodes CASKGRDYGYTF.

The rearrangement links TRBV6-1 to TRBJ2-7; D call uncertain. V lost 0 bases and J lost 0, with 12 bases in between. The CDR3 extends over 16 amino acids. Per the germline V gene, CDR1 is MNHNS and CDR2 is SASEGT. In DNA, the CDR3 is TGTGCCAGCAGTGAAGCGGCTCACTTGAGCTCCTACGAGCAGTACTTC. Its protein is CASSEAAHLSSYEQYF.

A word on this clone: The junction departs from germline at one end; a sequencing error may be responsible. The CDR3 is CASSEGETGRF. DNA of the CDR3: TGTGCCAGCAGTGAAGGGGAGACAGGGAGGTTC. J is TRBJ1-2 and V is TRBV6-5, with TRBD1 matching 7 bases. Germline CDR1 reads MNHEY; CDR2 reads SVGAGI. This CDR3 has 11 amino acids.

This chain uses TRBV7-6 with TRBJ2-7, with TRBD1 matching over 8 bases. Trimming cost V 1 base and J 2 bases; bases outside gene matches: 1. The CDR3 length is 14 residues. Per the germline V gene, CDR1 is SGHVS and CDR2 is FNYEAQ. The chain's CDR3 is CASSLGTGPYEQYF. The CDR3, as DNA: TGTGCCAGCAGCTTAGGGACAGGGCCCTACGAGCAGTACTTC.

V and J are TRBV5-1 and TRBJ2-1, with 10 bases matching TRBD2. CDR3 length equals 16 residues. The ends lost 3 bases at V and 7 bases at J; junction bases unmatched: 10. The germline V gene has CDR1 SGHRS and CDR2 YFSETQ. CDR3 bases: TGCGCCAGCAGCTATCCTATCGGGACTAGCGAAAATGAGCAGTTCTTC. Protein: CASSYPIGTSENEQFF. Combining the CDR3 with reference TRBV5-1 and TRBJ2-1 gives the whole variable domain KAGVTQTPRYLIKTRGQQVTLSCSPISGHRSVSWYQQTPGQGLQFLFEYFSETQRNKGNFPGRFSGRQFSNSRSEMNVSTLELGDSALYLCASSYPIGTSENEQFFGPGTRLTVL.